This T cell receptor (beta chain) was sequenced in a study of cytomegalovirus exposure and HLA in healthy donors. Whole-study context: In terms of ancestry, the Caucasian-associated cluster contained about four fifths of the roughly 400 genotyped donors. Study-wide results and limits: Sequences of the TCR beta chain were said to predict the HLA-A and HLA-B alleles of most subjects accurately. Exclusion applied to some V segments, including TRBV6-2 and TRBV6-3, as they were indistinguishable.

This CDR3 region has 13 residues. Germline CDR1 and CDR2: SEHNR and FQNEAQ (reference sequence). Trimming took off 5 bases at V and 1 base at J, with 8 bases between the two ends. The PCR was carried out with 60 Vbeta primers and 13 Jbeta primers. Here immunoSEQ multiplex PCR was the method, and the copy in TCRdb shows in-frame clones only, minus some. There are over 150,000 clones in the sample; roughly 85% occur only once, and about 2.4% lies in the top ten. The donors gave bone marrow, and they were healthy. Of note for this clone: Its target is unknown.

The source of this sequence is a man younger than 40 in good health and CMV-seropositive. J is TRBJ1-1 and V is TRBV7-9, with D tentatively TRBD1 (5 bases). The specimen was PBMCs. The CDR3 region is CASSPQGNTEAFF. CDR3 DNA: TGTGCCAGCAGCCCCCAGGGGAACACTGAAGCTTTCTTT.